The 9 T cell receptor beta chains given below trace back to one sample, sequenced in a study of T cells in Graves' hyperthyroidism and ophthalmopathy. It was RNA transcripts that yielded the amplified TCR beta CDR3 regions. The HTBI primer set served for first-round RT-PCR of the TCR CDR3. MiXCR, run by TCRdb on the multiplex PCR reads, gives a single entry per CDR3 protein. Of nearly 600,000 distinct CDR3 sequences listed, 12% to 15% were seen once; the top ten hold 7% to 9%. Material for sequencing was blood. The receptors shown here come from a woman in her late teens or twenties with Graves' ophthalmopathy.

There are many counts of this clonotype. This chain joins TRBV6-1 and TRBJ2-2; D unresolved. The CDR3 spans 15 residues. V was pared by 0 bases and J by 1 base, with 6 bases between. CDR1 MNHNS and CDR2 SASEGT come from the germline V gene. CDR3 nucleotide sequence: TGTGCCAGCAGTGAAGCTAACCAGAACACCGGGGAGCTGTTTTTT. This translates into CASSEANQNTGELFF.

Many counts were recorded for this clonotype. The chain couples TRBV12-3 or TRBV12-4 to TRBJ2-1, with D unresolved. V was shortened by 4 bases and J by 2 bases, with 6 bases between the two germline ends. This CDR3 is 13 amino acids long. DNA for the CDR3: TGTGCCAGCAGTTACGTTACCTACAATGAGCAGTTCTTC. As protein: CASSYVTYNEQFF.

At least ten counts were recorded for this clonotype. This chain uses TRBV28 with TRBJ2-7; 9 nucleotides agree with TRBD1. Germline V gives CDR1 MDHEN, CDR2 SYDVKM. There are 14 residues in the CDR3. Germline trimming cut 3 bases from V and 4 bases from J; bases unmatched to any gene: 4. For the CDR3, the DNA is TGTGCCAGCAGTTTGGACAGGGGTTCATACGAGCAGTACTTC. Its translation is CASSLDRGSYEQYF.

This clonotype was seen ten or more times. The chain has TRBV5-6 and TRBJ2-2; D gene uncertain. Trimming stripped 5 bases from V and 6 bases from J, with 5 bases between. Germline assignment: CDR1 SGHDT and CDR2 YYEEEE. CDR3 size: 11 residues. The CDR3 region is CASRGSGELFF. CDR3 nucleotides: TGTGCCAGCAGGGGGTCCGGGGAGCTGTTTTTT.

The V call is TRBV27, the J call TRBJ1-6, with 8 positions matching TRBD1. Per germline, CDR1 MNHEY and CDR2 SMNVEV (reference sequence). There are 17 residues in the CDR3. Germline trimming cut 5 bases from V and 7 bases from J; bases unmatched to any gene: 13. The CDR3, as DNA: TGTGCCAGCAGTCGAATCATAGGGACAGGTGGGAATTCACCCCTCCACTTT. Protein: CASSRIIGTGGNSPLHF.

This clonotype has ten or more counts. V is TRBV30 and J is TRBJ2-3, with 9 nucleotides matching TRBD2. The junction had 7 bases not matched to a gene; V was cut back by 2 bases and J by 4 bases. Germline CDR1 reads GTSNPN; CDR2 reads SVGIG (reference sequence). This CDR3 has 15 residues. Here the CDR3 DNA reads TGTGCCTGGAGTTCCGGGACTAGCAAGGCAGATACGCAGTATTTT. Its translation: CAWSSGTSKADTQYF.

This clonotype has more than one count but fewer than ten. The chain couples TRBV10-3 to TRBJ2-3, with 7 nucleotides matching TRBD2. Per the germline V gene, CDR1 is ENHRY and CDR2 is SYGVKD. The CDR3 totals 12 residues. V shed 9 bases and J 6 bases; nucleotides not matched to a gene: 6. CDR3 DNA: TGTGCCATAAGGGACGGGGGGGATACGCAGTATTTT. Its translation: CAIRDGGDTQYF.

This clonotype was counted ten times or more. One junction end disagrees with the germline gene, perhaps due to a read error. The J gene is TRBJ2-7, the V gene TRBV2; TRBD2 matches 9 bases. The CDR3 is 14 amino acids. Germline loops: CDR1 SNHLY, CDR2 FYNNEI. The CDR3 DNA follows: TGTGCCAGCAGGGGAGCGGGAGGCTCCCACGAGCAGTACTTC. Protein product: CASRGAGGSHEQYF.

The gene calls are TRBV4-1 and TRBJ2-5, with 15 bases matching TRBD2. Germline-derived CDR1 and CDR2 are MGHRA and YSYEKL. The V segment lost 4 bases and the J segment 5 bases; nucleotides outside the gene matches: 8. The CDR3 runs to 17 residues. CDR3 in DNA: TGCGCCAGCAGCCGCCTAGGACTAGCGGGAGGGAGGGAGACCCAGTACTTC. It codes for CASSRLGLAGGRETQYF.